These 27 T cell receptor beta chains were sequenced from one sample in a study of T cell responses to AZD1222 COVID-19 vaccine. Produced via immunoSEQ multiplex PCR; TCRdb's table is partial and in-frame only. Seen here are over 60,000 clones, 87% observed once, and the top ten hold less than 25%. This sample comprised peripheral blood, obtained on day 0 of AZD1222 vaccination. These receptors all stem from an adult in good health.

This clone was picked up one time. The V gene is TRBV10-2, the J gene TRBJ2-6; D unclear. The V gene lost 8 bases and the J gene lost 0 bases, with 5 bases spanning the gap. The CDR3 contains 13 residues. From germline, CDR1 is WSHSY and CDR2 SAAADI. CDR3 DNA sequence: TGCGCCAGCGAAGGCTCTGGGGCCAACGTCCTGACTTTC. Encoded protein: CASEGSGANVLTF.

The rearrangement uses TRBV30 and TRBJ1-1; possibly TRBD1 for D (5 bases). Per the germline V gene, CDR1 is GTSNPN and CDR2 is SVGIG (reference sequence). The CDR3 sequence is 12 residues long. The germline V and J ends were trimmed by 0 bases and 8 bases, with 10 bases remaining between them. In nucleotides, the CDR3 is TGTGCCTGGAGTGTAAGGGCAGGGGAAGCTTTCTTT. Its protein product is CAWSVRAGEAFF.

The rearrangement uses TRBV14 and TRBJ2-1; a possible D gene is TRBD2 (6 bases). Germline values: CDR1 SGHDN, CDR2 FVKESK. The CDR3 has 15 residues. The germline V and J ends were trimmed by 0 bases and 3 bases, with 9 bases remaining between them. As DNA, the CDR3 is TGTGCCAGCAGCCAAGATGCGGGAATCTACAATGAGCAGTTCTTC. Translating it yields CASSQDAGIYNEQFF.

The rearrangement joins TRBV6-5 to TRBJ2-1; 8 nucleotides line up with TRBD1. Germline values: CDR1 MNHEY, CDR2 SVGAGI. Trimming removed 2 bases from V and 2 bases from J; junction bases left unmatched: 2. CDR3 length: 15 amino acids. The CDR3 nucleotides are TGTGCCAGCAGTTACGGACAGGGACCCTACAATGAGCAGTTCTTC. Its translation: CASSYGQGPYNEQFF.

The chain links TRBV2 to TRBJ1-2, with D perhaps TRBD1 (6 bases). Germline-derived CDR1 and CDR2 are SNHLY and FYNNEI. The CDR3 runs 12 residues. Trimming cost V 8 bases and J 6 bases, with 13 bases left between them. The CDR3 loop reads CASEGGGDGYTF. The CDR3 DNA sequence: TGTGCCAGCGAGGGGGGAGGGGATGGCTACACCTTC.

This sequence joins TRBV29-1 and TRBJ1-1, with TRBD1 as a possible D gene (6 bases). Germline CDR1 reads SQVTM; CDR2 reads ANQGSEA. V gave up 5 bases and J gave up 0 bases, with 19 bases separating them. This CDR3 is built from 16 residues. The CDR3 here is CSVQGPPGIMNTEAFF. As DNA, the CDR3 is TGCAGCGTTCAGGGGCCTCCAGGGATAATGAACACTGAAGCTTTCTTT.

The genes are TRBV19 and TRBJ1-1; D not resolved. The V gene lost 8 bases and the J gene lost 5 bases, with 6 bases spanning the gap. The CDR3 length is 10 residues. Germline V gene lookup returns CDR1 LNHDA and CDR2 SQIVND (reference sequence). The CDR3, as DNA: TGTGCCAGTGGGGTTACTGAAGCTTTCTTT. It yields the protein CASGVTEAFF. Full variable domain (rest looked up from reference TRBV19 and TRBJ1-1): DGGITQSPKYLFRKEGQNVTLSCEQNLNHDAMYWYRQDPGQGLRLIYYSQIVNDFQKGDIAEGYSVSREKKESFPLTVTSAQKNPTAFYLCASGVTEAFFGQGTRLTVV.

The gene calls are TRBV6-2 or TRBV6-3 and TRBJ1-1, with TRBD1 identical over 7 bases. This CDR3 is built from 14 residues. The germline CDR1 and CDR2 sequences are MNHEY and SVGEGT. The V and J ends lost 4 bases and 4 bases, in that order; junction bases with no gene match: 6. CDR3 region: CASSSDREGTEAFF. The CDR3 coding sequence is TGTGCCAGCAGTTCTGACAGGGAGGGCACTGAAGCTTTCTTT.

The rearrangement uses TRBV7-3 and TRBJ2-7; no clear D. Trimming took off 6 bases at V and 7 bases at J, with 22 bases between the two ends. CDR3 length: 15 amino acids. CDR1 SGHTA and CDR2 FQGTGA come from the germline V gene. The CDR3 region has the DNA TGTGCCAGCAGGAAAAAACATGCCCCCGGTCCGGAGCAGTACTTC. As protein: CASRKKHAPGPEQYF.

V gene TRBV30 combines with J gene TRBJ2-2; possibly TRBD1 for D (5 bases). The CDR3 is made up of 13 amino acids. CDR1 is GTSNPN and CDR2 is SVGIG in the germline V gene (reference sequence). Trimming pared 2 bases from V and 1 base from J, leaving 5 bases between. This CDR3 is CAWSRGNTGELFF. CDR3 nucleotide sequence: TGTGCCTGGAGTAGGGGGAACACCGGGGAGCTGTTTTTT.

The rearrangement uses TRBV30 and TRBJ1-2; 7 nucleotides agree with TRBD1. Germline V gene lookup returns CDR1 GTSNPN and CDR2 SVGIG (reference sequence). After removal of 7 bases from V and 6 bases from J, the junction contained 11 bases not matched to a gene. This CDR3 is 13 amino acids long. CDR3 sequence: CAYAQGTLDGYTF. In nucleotides, the CDR3 is TGTGCCTACGCACAGGGGACGCTCGATGGCTACACCTTC.

In this sample, this clone turned up a few times. This sequence joins TRBV2 and TRBJ1-6, with 8 bases lining up with TRBD1. Unmatched junction bases numbered 10, after V lost 2 bases and J lost 10 bases. CDR3 length equals 16 residues. CDR1 SNHLY and CDR2 FYNNEI come from the germline V gene. This CDR3 is CASSELRWTGYSPLHF. CDR3 coding DNA: TGTGCCAGCAGTGAACTTAGGTGGACAGGGTACTCACCCCTCCACTTT.

The gene calls are TRBV7-2 and TRBJ2-2; 12 nucleotides agree with TRBD2. This CDR3 comprises 17 residues. Germline CDR1 is SGHTA and CDR2 is FQGNSA. The V gene end was trimmed by 6 bases and the J gene end by 6 bases; junction bases not matched to a gene: 11. CDR3 DNA: TGTGCCAGCAGTACCGGGACTAGCGGGCTACCGTCCGGGGAGCTGTTTTTT. Its protein is CASSTGTSGLPSGELFF.

The genes are TRBV3-1 (or the pseudogene TRBV3-2) and TRBJ1-2; 9 bases map to TRBD1. CDR1 and CDR2 from the germline V gene are LGHDT and YNNKEL (reference sequence). J gave up 8 bases and V 5 bases, and 12 bases lay outside the gene matches. This CDR3 has 15 residues. CDR3 bases: TGTGCCAGCAGCAGAGGGGACAGGGTGATTGGAGGCTACACCTTC. It codes for CASSRGDRVIGGYTF.

The J gene is TRBJ2-5, the V gene TRBV7-9; 9 nucleotides line up with TRBD1. With V trimmed by 1 base and J by 4 bases, 4 bases remained unmatched. The CDR3 length is 15 residues. Germline V gives CDR1 SEHNR, CDR2 FQNEAQ (reference sequence). The CDR3 DNA sequence: TGTGCCAGCAGCTTAGTGGTACAGGGGGCAGAGACCCAGTACTTC. It is translated as CASSLVVQGAETQYF.

The chain recombines TRBV7-3 with TRBJ1-2; possibly TRBD1 for D (6 bases). The CDR3 has 15 amino acids. The ends were cut back, 4 bases at V and 8 bases at J, with 20 bases in the middle. The germline gives CDR1 SGHTA, CDR2 FQGTGA. The CDR3: CASSSTGGAGEGYTF. The CDR3 DNA reads as TGTGCCAGCAGCTCTACCGGAGGGGCAGGGGAAGGCTACACCTTC.

The chain recombines TRBV5-1 with TRBJ2-4; tentative D call: TRBD1 (6 bases). CDR3 length: 13 amino acids. Between the trimmed V and J ends, which lost 0 bases and 5 bases, there was a span of 6 bases. Looked up from germline, CDR1 is SGHRS and CDR2 is YFSETQ. The CDR3 spells CASSLGTENIQYF. The CDR3 DNA reads TGCGCCAGCAGCTTGGGGACAGAAAACATTCAGTACTTC.

This clone appeared a few times. The rearrangement links TRBV2 to TRBJ2-1, with 8 bases fitting TRBD1. The V gene end was trimmed by 5 bases and the J gene end by 3 bases; junction bases not matched to a gene: 12. Germline loops: CDR1 SNHLY, CDR2 FYNNEI. This CDR3 has 17 residues. The CDR3 reads CASSLRTGPSLYNEQFF. The CDR3 nucleotides read TGTGCCAGCAGTCTAAGGACAGGGCCCTCTCTCTACAATGAGCAGTTCTTC.

Worth noting for this clone: The junction differs from germline at one of its ends, possibly a read error. The CDR3 sequence is CTSAREDQPQHF. The CDR3 DNA reads TGTACCAGCGCCAGGGAAGATCAGCCCCAGCATTTT. The chain is built from TRBV7-9 and TRBJ1-5, with D possibly matching TRBD1 (5 bases). Germline lookup yields CDR1 SEHNR and CDR2 FQNEAQ (reference sequence). CDR3 size: 12 residues.

The CDR3 sequence is CASSGQGAPTGELFF. CDR3 coding DNA: TGTGCCAGCAGTGGTCAGGGGGCCCCCACCGGGGAGCTGTTTTTT. V is TRBV2 and J is TRBJ2-2; 8 bases map to TRBD1. CDR3 size: 15 residues. Germline V gives CDR1 SNHLY, CDR2 FYNNEI. The V and J ends lost 4 bases and 4 bases, in that order; junction bases with no gene match: 5.

V gene TRBV6-2 or TRBV6-3 combines with J gene TRBJ1-1; 10 nucleotides align to TRBD1. Germline CDR1 is MNHEY and CDR2 is SVGEGT. With 0 bases clipped from V and 7 bases from J, the junction kept 11 bases outside the gene matches. This CDR3 region has 17 residues. CDR3 sequence: CASSYSKDRGLKNEAFF. CDR3 sequence (DNA): TGTGCCAGCAGTTACTCGAAGGACAGGGGGTTAAAGAATGAAGCTTTCTTT.

V is TRBV30 and J is TRBJ2-5; 7 bases match TRBD1. CDR1 is GTSNPN, CDR2 SVGIG, per germline (reference sequence). The CDR3 loop spans 14 amino acids. V trimming: 4 bases; J trimming: 0 bases; junction bases outside the gene matches: 5. The CDR3 region has the DNA TGTGCCTGGACCCAAGGGACAGACCAAGAGACCCAGTACTTC. Translating it yields CAWTQGTDQETQYF.

The chain carries TRBV6-2 or TRBV6-3 and TRBJ1-1; possibly TRBD1 for D (6 bases). The V and J ends lost 2 bases and 1 base respectively, with 17 bases between them. From germline, CDR1 is MNHEY and CDR2 SVGEGT. CDR3 length: 17 residues. CDR3 loop: CASSYPIGQKGNTEAFF. CDR3 bases: TGTGCCAGCAGTTACCCCATAGGACAGAAGGGGAACACTGAAGCTTTCTTT.

CDR3 sequence: CASSPKGQDTEAFF. CDR3 in DNA: TGTGCCAGCTCACCAAAGGGGCAGGACACTGAAGCTTTCTTT. This chain joins TRBV18 and TRBJ1-1; D is possibly TRBD1 (5 bases). The germline V gene has CDR1 KGHSH and CDR2 LQKENI. This CDR3 spans 14 amino acids. V was cut by 2 bases and J by 3 bases, with 10 bases left in between.

The CDR3 protein is CASRVTGGYTEAFF. The CDR3 DNA sequence: TGTGCCAGCAGAGTGACAGGGGGATACACTGAAGCTTTCTTT. The genes are TRBV27 and TRBJ1-1, with 9 bases identical to TRBD1. V was pared by 6 bases and J by 3 bases, with 5 bases of the junction left unmatched. The CDR3 spans 14 residues. Germline CDR1 MNHEY, CDR2 SMNVEV (reference sequence).

The rearrangement uses TRBV11-3 and TRBJ2-2; D perhaps matches TRBD1 (5 bases). Deletions cut 1 base from V and 4 bases from J, with 10 bases between. This CDR3 is built from 15 residues. CDR1 SGHNT and CDR2 YENEEA come from the germline V gene. The CDR3 sequence: CASSLVQGFTGELFF. CDR3 nucleotides: TGTGCCAGCAGCTTAGTGCAGGGCTTCACCGGGGAGCTGTTTTTT.

The V call is TRBV6-5, the J call TRBJ1-2, with TRBD1 matching 7 bases. This CDR3 spans 12 amino acids. CDR1 MNHEY and CDR2 SVGAGI come from the germline V gene. The V and J ends lost 9 bases and 8 bases, in that order; junction bases with no gene match: 9. The CDR3 loop is CASQGTVAGYTF. CDR3 DNA: TGTGCCAGTCAGGGGACAGTCGCGGGCTACACCTTC.